A single sample gave rise to the 21 T cell receptor beta chains below, sequenced in a study of T cells in women clearing cervical HPV infection. The table came from immunoSEQ multiplex PCR; TCRdb's copy has only in-frame clones and leaves some out. This listing includes about 31,000 clones. The sample taken for sequencing was blood buffy coat. The receptor set was obtained from a woman aged 18-70 years with a cervical HPV16 infection that either progressed to CIN3+ or cleared (not recorded which).

Notes on this clone: The DNA ends 3 residues before the CDR3 does, and the rest of the CDR3 is filled in from the germline J gene. The gene calls are TRBV5-6 and TRBJ2-7; TRBD2 matches 11 bases. V lost 1 base and J lost 1; bases outside the gene matches: 1. Germline loops: CDR1 SGHDT, CDR2 YYEEEE. CDR3 length: 15 residues. The CDR3 DNA, read in part, is TGTGCCAGCAGCTTGCCTAGCGGGGGGTCCTACGAG. Translating it yields CASSLPSGGSYE. The whole CDR3 region reads CASSLPSGGSYEQYF.

Comments on this clone: The read terminates 3 residues before the CDR3 end, so the remaining end is supplied by the germline J gene. The chain carries TRBV20-1 and TRBJ1-6; perhaps TRBD1 as D (5 bases). The CDR3 covers 14 residues. With 5 bases removed from V and 7 bases from J, the gap between germline ends came to 15 bases. Germline V gives CDR1 DFQATT, CDR2 SNEGSKA (reference sequence). The part of the CDR3 DNA that was read is TGCAGTGCTGTCCAGGGTGGACCCAATTCACCC. Protein: CSAVQGGPNSP. The full CDR3 is CSAVQGGPNSPLHF.

As concerns this clone: The CDR3 is cut off 3 residues early in the read; its end comes from the germline J gene. This chain uses TRBV7-3 with TRBJ1-2; a weak D match, TRBD1 (5 bases). The CDR3 extends over 14 amino acids. From germline, CDR1 is SGHTA and CDR2 FQGTGA. CDR3 amino acids: CASSSGLAGNDYTF. CDR3 DNA, as far as it was read: TGTGCCAGCAGCTCGGGACTAGCGGGCAATGAC.

Remarks on this clone: The read finishes 3 residues shy of the CDR3 end, and the germline J gene is used to complete it. The rearrangement links TRBV5-1 to TRBJ2-1, with 7 positions matching TRBD2. The CDR3 runs to 16 residues. The germline V gene encodes CDR1 SGHRS and CDR2 YFSETQ. Trimming cost V 2 bases and J 1 base; bases outside gene matches: 6. Partial CDR3 DNA: TGCGCCAGCAGCTTCCGGGCTAGCGGTTCCTACAATGAG. It translates to CASSFRASGSYNE. The whole CDR3 protein reads CASSFRASGSYNEQFF.

Comments on this clone: The read ends 3 residues shy of where the CDR3 ends; the end is completed using the germline J gene. The chain joins TRBV19 to TRBJ2-3, with D possibly TRBD2 on 5 matching bases. The V gene's germline CDR1 is LNHDA and CDR2 SQIVND (reference sequence). The CDR3 covers 15 residues. This CDR3 is CASSSGRGSWQPQYF. The CDR3 bases that were read are TGTGCCAGTAGTTCAGGAAGAGGGTCGTGGCAGCCG.

About this clone itself: The CDR3 end falls 3 residues outside the read, so it is completed with the germline J gene. The J gene is TRBJ1-1, the V gene TRBV7-7, with TRBD1 identical over 8 bases. Looked up from germline, CDR1 is SSHAT and CDR2 is FNYEAQ (reference sequence). This CDR3 has 13 amino acids. The CDR3 spells CASSVGQGQEAFF. The CDR3 bases that were read are TGTGCCAGCAGCGTAGGACAGGGTCAGGAA.

As concerns this clone: The DNA ends 3 residues before the CDR3 does, and the rest of the CDR3 is filled in from the germline J gene. The chain is built from TRBV5-6 and TRBJ1-1; 7 bases map to TRBD1. In germline, CDR1 is SGHDT, CDR2 YYEEEE. Trimming took 1 base from V and 2 from J; bases not matched to a gene: 5. The CDR3 totals 15 residues. The CDR3 bases that were read are TGTGCCAGCAGCTTGCGGGACAGAATTAACACTGAA. Protein: CASSLRDRINTE. The whole CDR3 protein reads CASSLRDRINTEAFF. The whole variable domain, filled in from reference TRBV5-6 and TRBJ1-1, reads DAGVTQSPTHLIKTRGQQVTLRCSPKSGHDTVSWYQQALGQGPQFIFQYYEEEERQRGNFPDRFSGHQFPNYSSELNVNALLLGDSALYLCASSLRDRINTEAFFGQGTRLTVV.

Points on this clone: From the germline J gene comes the end of the CDR3, since the read stops 3 residues before it. This chain joins TRBV4-2 and TRBJ2-2; TRBD1 agrees at 9 bases. The germline V gene has CDR1 LGHNA and CDR2 YNFKEQ. V dropped 4 bases and J dropped 0; count of bases not matched to a gene: 6. The CDR3 length is 17 residues. CDR3 bases read: TGTGCCAGCAGCCCCGGGACAGGGAACGCGAACACCGGGGAG. It specifies CASSPGTGNANTGE. In full, the CDR3 is CASSPGTGNANTGELFF.

The part of the CDR3 DNA that was read is TGTGCCAGCAGCCCCCAAGGGACTAGGGTCCATGAC. It specifies CASSPQGTRVHD. Given in full, the CDR3 is CASSPQGTRVHDYTF. The chain couples TRBV7-6 to TRBJ1-2, with D possibly matching TRBD1 (5 bases). Read coverage stops 3 residues before the CDR3 terminus; the germline J gene supplies the remainder. CDR1 and CDR2 (germline): SGHVS, FNYEAQ. The CDR3 length is 15 residues.

On this clone itself: Coverage ceases 3 residues before the CDR3 finishes, and the germline J gene fills in the end. The rearrangement links TRBV7-3 to TRBJ1-1, with D unclear. The CDR3 is made up of 12 amino acids. Germline assignment: CDR1 SGHTA and CDR2 FQGTGA. The V end was cut by 5 bases, the J end by 0 bases, with 4 bases between. The DNA read from the CDR3 is TGTGCCAGCAGCCCAGTGAACACTGAA. Translation gives CASSPVNTE. The whole CDR3 region reads CASSPVNTEAFF.

Regarding this clone: The read ends 3 residues shy of where the CDR3 ends; the end is completed using the germline J gene. The V gene is TRBV20-1, the J gene TRBJ2-3, with a weak D call TRBD1 (6 bases). The CDR3 length is 13 residues. CDR1 is DFQATT, CDR2 SNEGSKA, per germline (reference sequence). The CDR3 loop reads CSAPLGGKQPQYF. Partial CDR3 DNA: TGCAGTGCCCCCCTAGGGGGAAAGCAGCCG.

About this clone: The read finishes 3 residues shy of the CDR3 end, and the germline J gene is used to complete it. This sequence joins TRBV20-1 and TRBJ1-1; 10 positions match TRBD1. V dropped 0 bases and J dropped 3; count of bases not matched to a gene: 4. Germline V gives CDR1 DFQATT, CDR2 SNEGSKA (reference sequence). The CDR3 has 15 residues. The DNA read from the CDR3 is TGCAGTGCTAGAGATATGGGACAGGGGTACACTGAA. This translates into CSARDMGQGYTE. The entire CDR3 reads CSARDMGQGYTEAFF.

For this clone: The CDR3 end falls 3 residues outside the read, so it is completed with the germline J gene. This sequence joins TRBV30 and TRBJ1-2; the D is unclear. The germline CDR1 and CDR2 sequences are GTSNPN and SVGIG (reference sequence). CDR3 length equals 12 residues. The CDR3 DNA, read in part, is TGTGCCGGAGGATTGGGCACAGATACC. Translated, it gives CAGGLGTDT. The complete CDR3 reads CAGGLGTDTYTF. The full variable domain, in which reference TRBV30 and TRBJ1-2 provide the parts outside the CDR3, is SQTIHQWPATLVQPVGSPLSLECTVEGTSNPNLYWYRQAAGRGLQLLFYSVGIGQISSEVPQNLSASRPQDRQFILSSKKLLLSDSGFYLCAGGLGTDTYTFGSGTRLTVV.

As concerns this clone: The read is 3 residues too short to cover the CDR3 end, so that end is filled in from the germline J gene. The rearrangement uses TRBV30 and TRBJ1-4, with D perhaps matching TRBD1 (5 bases). Germline V lookup: CDR1 GTSNPN, CDR2 SVGIG (reference sequence). The CDR3 sequence is 17 residues long. CDR3 amino acids: CAWSPPMWGSYNSPLFF. Partial CDR3 DNA: TGTGCCTGGAGCCCCCCAATGTGGGGCTCCTATAATTCACCA.

CDR3 DNA (partial): TGCGCCAGCAGCTTGTGGACATGGGATACG. Its translation: CASSLWTWDT. The entire CDR3 is CASSLWTWDTQYF. The V gene is TRBV5-1, the J gene TRBJ2-3, with a possible D match to TRBD1 (5 bases). Read sequence stops 3 residues before the CDR3 end, and the germline J gene provides the missing end. The CDR3 is 13 residues long. Per the germline V gene, CDR1 is SGHRS and CDR2 is YFSETQ. Between the trimmed V and J ends, which lost 1 base and 6 bases, there was a span of 9 bases. Combining the CDR3 with reference TRBV5-1 and TRBJ2-3 gives the whole variable domain KAGVTQTPRYLIKTRGQQVTLSCSPISGHRSVSWYQQTPGQGLQFLFEYFSETQRNKGNFPGRFSGRQFSNSRSEMNVSTLELGDSALYLCASSLWTWDTQYFGPGTRLTVL.

A word on this clone: At one end the junction does not follow the germline gene, possibly because of a read error. The DNA ends 3 residues before the CDR3 does, and the rest of the CDR3 is filled in from the germline J gene. Other DNA variants within this sample encode the same CDR3. The J gene is TRBJ1-3, the V gene TRBV10-3, with D possibly TRBD1 on 5 matching bases. Germline-derived CDR1 and CDR2 are ENHRY and SYGVKD. The CDR3 totals 15 residues. CDR3 bases read: TGTGCCATCAGTGGAGGGGATGGGGTCGGAAACACG. Its protein is CAISGGDGVGNT. The complete CDR3 sequence is CAISGGDGVGNTIYF.

With respect to this clone: The observed sequence ends 3 residues before the CDR3 terminus, with the missing tail filled in from the germline J gene. The chain recombines TRBV19 with TRBJ1-3; 7 nucleotides agree with TRBD1. The CDR3 runs to 16 residues. Germline V gives CDR1 LNHDA, CDR2 SQIVND (reference sequence). The V gene end was trimmed by 4 bases and the J gene end by 2 bases; junction bases not matched to a gene: 8. The CDR3 loop is CASSRQGPAPGNTIYF. The sequenced CDR3 bases are TGTGCCAGTAGTAGACAGGGACCCGCACCTGGAAACACC.

A remark on this clone: The CDR3 is cut off 3 residues early in the read; its end comes from the germline J gene. The chain combines TRBV5-1 with TRBJ1-5; 8 nucleotides agree with TRBD1. J was trimmed by 5 bases and V by 4 bases; bases with no gene match: 5. This CDR3 is built from 14 residues. The V gene's germline CDR1 is SGHRS and CDR2 YFSETQ. The DNA read from the CDR3 is TGCGCCAGCAGCCCCCGGACAGGGCATCAGCCC. Protein product: CASSPRTGHQP. The entire CDR3 sequence reads CASSPRTGHQPQHF. The variable domain in full, with the rest retrieved from reference TRBV5-1 and TRBJ1-5, is KAGVTQTPRYLIKTRGQQVTLSCSPISGHRSVSWYQQTPGQGLQFLFEYFSETQRNKGNFPGRFSGRQFSNSRSEMNVSTLELGDSALYLCASSPRTGHQPQHFGDGTRLSIL.

Incomplete CDR3 DNA: TGTGCCAGAAGCTTCAGTACGGGCAGGGATAACTATGGC. This gives the protein CARSFSTGRDNYG. The entire CDR3 is CARSFSTGRDNYGYTF. The gene calls are TRBV5-3 and TRBJ1-2; TRBD1 might be the D (5 bases). The read gets to within 3 residues of the CDR3 end, and the germline J gene fills in the rest. Being an ORF, TRBV5-3 has a function that is uncertain. This CDR3 contains 16 residues. The V gene lost 2 bases and the J gene lost 1 base, with 15 bases spanning the gap.

With regard to this clone: A read error may produce the germline difference seen at one junction end. The CDR3 end lies 3 residues beyond the end of the read and is filled in from the germline J gene. V gene TRBV29-1 combines with J gene TRBJ1-3, with 9 bases fitting TRBD1. The CDR3 covers 16 residues. Germline V lookup: CDR1 SQVTM, CDR2 ANQGSEA. Partial CDR3 DNA: TGCAGCGTCTCGACGGGACAGGGAGCCTTTGGAAACACG. Its protein product is CSVSTGQGAFGNT. In full, the CDR3 reads CSVSTGQGAFGNTIYF.

A note on this clone: The read gets to within 3 residues of the CDR3 end, and the germline J gene fills in the rest. V is TRBV18 and J is TRBJ2-4; 14 bases match TRBD2. The germline V gene has CDR1 KGHSH and CDR2 LQKENI. There are 18 residues in the CDR3. With V trimmed by 5 bases and J by 1 base, 7 bases remained unmatched. The CDR3 spells CASSETSGGAVAKNIQYF. The part of the CDR3 DNA that was read is TGTGCCAGCTCAGAGACTAGCGGGGGGGCCGTGGCCAAAAACATT.